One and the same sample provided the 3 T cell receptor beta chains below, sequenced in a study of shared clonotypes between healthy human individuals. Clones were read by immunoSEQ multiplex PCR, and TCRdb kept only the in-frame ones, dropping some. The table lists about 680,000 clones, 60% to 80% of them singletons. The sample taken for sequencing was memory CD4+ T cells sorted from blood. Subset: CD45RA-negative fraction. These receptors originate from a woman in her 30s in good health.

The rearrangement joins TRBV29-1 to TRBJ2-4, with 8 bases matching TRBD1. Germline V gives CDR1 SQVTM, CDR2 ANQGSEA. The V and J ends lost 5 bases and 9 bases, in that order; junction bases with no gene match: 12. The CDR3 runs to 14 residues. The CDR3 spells CSVLGTGGGSIQYF. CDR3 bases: TGCAGCGTTCTCGGGACAGGCGGTGGTAGCATTCAGTACTTC.

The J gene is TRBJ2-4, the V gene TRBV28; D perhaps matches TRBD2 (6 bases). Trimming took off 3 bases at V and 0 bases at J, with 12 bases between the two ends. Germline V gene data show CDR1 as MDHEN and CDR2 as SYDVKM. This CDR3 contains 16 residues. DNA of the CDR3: TGTGCCAGCAGTTTGATTAGCGGAGTAGCCAAAAACATTCAGTACTTC. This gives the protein CASSLISGVAKNIQYF.

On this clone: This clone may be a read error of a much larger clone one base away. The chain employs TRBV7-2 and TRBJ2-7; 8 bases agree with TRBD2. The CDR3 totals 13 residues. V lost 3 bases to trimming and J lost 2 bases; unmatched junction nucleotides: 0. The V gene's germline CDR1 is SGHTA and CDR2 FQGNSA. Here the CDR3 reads CASSLGLAYEQYF. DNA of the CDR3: TGTGCCAGCAGCTTGGGACTAGCCTACGAGCAGTACTTC. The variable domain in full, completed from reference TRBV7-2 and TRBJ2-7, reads GAGVSQSPSNKVTEKGKDVELRCDPISGHTALYWYRQSLGQGLEFLIYFQGNSAPDKSGLPSDRFSAERTGGSVSTLTIQRTQQEDSAVYLCASSLGLAYEQYFGPGTRLTVT.